This T cell receptor beta chain was recorded in a study of T cells in Graves' hyperthyroidism and ophthalmopathy. This CDR3 is 15 amino acids long. Between the trimmed V and J ends, which lost 0 bases and 7 bases, there was a span of 10 bases. Germline V gene data show CDR1 as MNHNY and CDR2 as SVGAGI (reference sequence). Amplified TCR beta CDR3 regions derived from RNA transcripts. The TCR CDR3 was amplified in a first-round RT-PCR using the HTBI primer set. MiXCR was run by TCRdb on the multiplex PCR reads, yielding one entry per CDR3 protein. Of about 560,000 distinct CDR3 sequences in the sample, approximately 14% are singletons; the top ten hold about 7%.

Sequenced: blood. This receptor was obtained from a woman in her twenties or thirties with Graves' hyperthyroidism. The chain combines TRBV6-6 with TRBJ1-6, with a tentative D call TRBD1 (5 bases). The CDR3, as DNA: TGTGCCAGCAGTTACTCCGCAGGGTGGAATTCACCCCTCCACTTT. It encodes CASSYSAGWNSPLHF.